The clone carrying this T cell receptor beta chain has ten or more counts. The antigen is not known. The sample is drawn from a study of beta chain features in type 1 diabetes. As for the study in general: The study examined around 99,000,000 sorted cells across all samples.

Sequenced material consisted of expressed TCRB transcripts (all of the isolated RNA was reverse transcribed). TCRdb keeps only in-frame clones here, not all; method: immunoSEQ multiplex PCR. The sample has 150,000 to 190,000 clones; around 10% are singletons. This CDR3 has 14 amino acids. Germline V gene sequence: CDR1 SGHTA, CDR2 FQGNSA. Between the trimmed V and J ends, which lost 5 bases and 3 bases, there was a span of 8 bases. Study outcomes and limitations: Healthy donors had naive, central memory and Treg TCRB repertoires that appeared less similar than those seen among patients.

It was one heparinised blood draw, averaging roughly 120 mL, that each donor gave. The chain carries TRBV7-2 and TRBJ1-6; unclear D gene. The sample comprised central memory CD4+ T cells from blood. The receptor comes from a man in his late teens or twenties in good health. CDR3 DNA: TGTGCCAGCAGCCCGTCCTTCTATAATTCACCCCTCCACTTT. Its translation: CASSPSFYNSPLHF.